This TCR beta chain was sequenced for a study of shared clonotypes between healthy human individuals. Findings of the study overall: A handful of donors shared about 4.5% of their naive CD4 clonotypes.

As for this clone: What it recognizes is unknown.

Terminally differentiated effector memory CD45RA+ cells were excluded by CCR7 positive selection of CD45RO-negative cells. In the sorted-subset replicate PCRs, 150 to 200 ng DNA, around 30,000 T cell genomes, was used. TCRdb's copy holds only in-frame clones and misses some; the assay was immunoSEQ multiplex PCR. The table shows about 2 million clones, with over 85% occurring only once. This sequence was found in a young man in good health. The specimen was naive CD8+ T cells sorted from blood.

The CDR3 sequence is CASSYEGQGGFSYTF. The CDR3, as DNA: TGTGCCAGCAGTTACGAGGGACAGGGTGGATTTAGCTACACCTTC. The rearrangement links TRBV6-6 to TRBJ1-2; 9 bases align to TRBD1. The J segment lost 9 bases and the V segment lost 2 bases, leaving 10 bases of the junction unmatched. This CDR3 is 15 amino acids long. Germline CDR1 is MNHNY and CDR2 is SVGAGI (reference sequence).